This entry describes one TCR beta chain. Profiling relied on immunoSEQ multiplex PCR, and the TCRdb table lists in-frame clones only, not all of them. The sample lists about 480,000 clones, roughly 90% occurring once. V shed 3 bases, J shed 6 bases, and the junction held 5 bases outside the gene matches. This CDR3 has 15 residues. Germline V CDR1 and CDR2: SGHRS, YFSETQ. This sample is part of a study of blood T cell repertoires in COVID-19. Study-wide background: Both acute and convalescent COVID-19 samples were obtained from the United States, Italy and Spain.

Assignments of participants to cohorts depended upon their own reported clinical history. Before being deemed recovered, Cohort 3 donors had two negative PCRs, clearance, or symptom resolution. The gene calls are TRBV5-1 and TRBJ2-1; 11 bases fit TRBD1. This receptor was taken from a woman aged 40 to 50 who had recovered from COVID-19. The sample was PBMCs or T cells enriched from blood (not recorded which). CDR3 nucleotides: TGCGCCAGCAGCTCTGGACAGGGGGCGGTCAATGAGCAGTTCTTC. Amino acid sequence: CASSSGQGAVNEQFF.